This entry lists 14 T cell receptor beta chains sequenced from one sample in a study of CD8+CD57+ T cells in acquired aplastic anemia. The template for TCR beta VDJ and CDR3 sequence profiling was genomic DNA. TCRdb called the reads again in MiXCR, with one record for every CDR3 protein. Seen here are around 210,000 distinct CDR3 sequences, over 55% observed once, and the top ten hold around 60%. In patients chosen for sequencing, flow cytometry had shown CD8+CD57+ cell expansion. Sequencing was performed on sorted CD4+, CD8+, or CD8+CD57+ T cells (not recorded which) from PBMCs. All receptors derive from a human donor with aplastic anemia.

This clonotype was seen only a few times. The CDR3 spells CASSLGRTSGEAQETQYF. CDR3 DNA: TGTGCCAGCAGTTTAGGTCGGACTAGCGGGGAAGCCCAAGAGACCCAGTACTTC. The chain combines TRBV12-3 or TRBV12-4 with TRBJ2-5; 12 bases map to TRBD2. J lost 1 base, V lost 1 base, and 7 bases had no gene match. This CDR3 is 18 amino acids long.

Notes on this clonotype: One end of the junction does not line up with germline, which may come from a read error. The CDR3 here is CASSHDQTDTQYF. In DNA form, the CDR3 reads TGTGCCAGCAGCCACGACCAGACAGATACGCAGTATTTT. The chain combines TRBV4-1 with TRBJ2-3; D gene ambiguous. The germline CDR1 and CDR2 sequences are MGHRA and YSYEKL. There are 13 residues in the CDR3.

The table lists this clonotype with many counts. The chain joins TRBV24-1 to TRBJ1-2, with 7 positions matching TRBD1. Germline trimming cut 3 bases from V and 6 bases from J; bases unmatched to any gene: 3. Germline loops: CDR1 KGHDR, CDR2 SFDVKD. This CDR3 is 13 amino acids long. The CDR3 is CATSDPGTDGYTF. CDR3 in DNA: TGTGCCACCAGTGATCCCGGGACAGATGGCTACACCTTC.

V usage is TRBV7-2 and J usage is TRBJ2-1; perhaps TRBD1 as D (6 bases). The ends were cut back, 2 bases at V and 9 bases at J, with 14 bases in the middle. CDR1 and CDR2 (germline): SGHTA, FQGNSA. This CDR3 is 14 amino acids long. The CDR3 coding sequence is TGTGCCAGCAGCTTAAACGTGGGGGCGGGTGAGCAGTTCTTC. Translating gives CASSLNVGAGEQFF.

In this sample, this clonotype turned up a few times. J is TRBJ2-1 and V is TRBV7-6; D gene uncertain. Between the trimmed V and J ends, which lost 5 bases and 8 bases, there was a span of 10 bases. Per the germline V gene, CDR1 is SGHVS and CDR2 is FNYEAQ. CDR3 length: 12 amino acids. CDR3 residues: CASSQSRYEQFF. Written as DNA, the CDR3 is TGTGCCAGCAGCCAGAGTCGCTATGAGCAGTTCTTC.

This clonotype was picked up a small number of times. The V and J genes are TRBV7-9 and TRBJ1-1; perhaps TRBD1 as D (6 bases). The CDR3 length is 15 residues. Trimming cost V 2 bases and J 5 bases, with 15 bases left between them. Germline V gene sequence: CDR1 SEHNR, CDR2 FQNEAQ (reference sequence). The CDR3 DNA reads as TGTGCCAGCAGCTTACCCCTAGGGGGGCGGACTGAAGCTTTCTTT. Its translation: CASSLPLGGRTEAFF.

The rearrangement links TRBV10-3 to TRBJ1-3; D is unresolved. V was shortened by 3 bases and J by 10 bases, with 7 bases between the two germline ends. The V gene's germline CDR1 is ENHRY and CDR2 SYGVKD. The CDR3 runs 11 residues. CDR3 nucleotide sequence: TGTGCCATCAGTGATGGAGATACCATATATTTT. As protein: CAISDGDTIYF.

Only a few counts were recorded for this clonotype. The chain joins TRBV2 to TRBJ1-4; TRBD1 aligns across 9 bases. Germline V gene lookup returns CDR1 SNHLY and CDR2 FYNNEI. This CDR3 is 15 amino acids long. Trimming removed 3 bases from V and 9 bases from J; junction bases left unmatched: 8. The CDR3 bases are TGTGCCAGCAGTGACGGGGACAGGGCGCAACAAAAACTGTTTTTT. This translates into CASSDGDRAQQKLFF. Supplemented by reference TRBV2 and TRBJ1-4, the full variable domain reads EPEVTQTPSHQVTQMGQEVILRCVPISNHLYFYWYRQILGQKVEFLVSFYNNEISEKSEIFDDQFSVERPDGSNFTLKIRSTKLEDSAMYFCASSDGDRAQQKLFFGSGTQLSVL.

This clonotype has only a few counts. The chain uses TRBV24-1 and TRBJ2-2; D is unclear. Germline loops: CDR1 KGHDR, CDR2 SFDVKD. The V end was cut by 6 bases, the J end by 6 bases, with 10 bases between. The CDR3 loop spans 13 amino acids. The chain's CDR3 is CATSPPWAGELFF. For the CDR3, the DNA is TGTGCCACCAGTCCTCCTTGGGCCGGGGAGCTGTTTTTT.

The gene calls are TRBV19 and TRBJ1-1; D not resolved. Trimming took off 4 bases at V and 7 bases at J, with 13 bases between the two ends. From germline, CDR1 is LNHDA and CDR2 SQIVND (reference sequence). The CDR3 extends over 13 amino acids. The DNA of the CDR3 is TGTGCCAGTAGTAGCTGGGAGGCAGTTGAAGCTTTCTTT. Translated: CASSSWEAVEAFF.

There are many counts of this clonotype. Sequence at one end of the junction differs from germline and may be a read error. V usage is TRBV2 and J usage is TRBJ2-3; D might be TRBD2 (7 bases). Looked up from germline, CDR1 is SNHLY and CDR2 is FYNNEI. There are 17 residues in the CDR3. This CDR3 is CASSEGWGGAPRDTQYF. CDR3 nucleotide sequence: TGTGCCAGCAGCGAAGGGTGGGGGGGCGCCCCGAGGGATACGCAGTATTTT.

This clonotype was detected a few times. The rearrangement links TRBV27 to TRBJ2-7; D assignment may be TRBD1 or TRBD2 (5 bases each). Per germline, CDR1 MNHEY and CDR2 SMNVEV (reference sequence). V was clipped by 6 bases and J by 3 bases, with 15 bases between them. The CDR3 is 14 residues long. The CDR3 sequence: CASSRSGGIYEQYF. In nucleotides, the CDR3 is TGTGCCAGCAGCCGGAGTGGGGGTATCTACGAGCAGTACTTC.

The CDR3 region is CSVEWGVRGTNTEAFF. The CDR3 DNA sequence: TGCAGCGTTGAATGGGGCGTCAGGGGGACGAACACTGAAGCTTTCTTT. The chain recombines TRBV29-1 with TRBJ1-1, with TRBD1 matching over 7 bases. V lost 2 bases to trimming and J lost 1 base; unmatched junction nucleotides: 10. CDR3 length equals 16 residues. The germline CDR1 and CDR2 sequences are SQVTM and ANQGSEA.

The rearrangement links TRBV20-1 to TRBJ1-3; TRBD1 might be the D (6 bases). Trimming left V 6 bases short and J 3 bases short, with 24 bases between. CDR1 and CDR2 (germline): DFQATT, SNEGSKA (reference sequence). The CDR3 length is 17 residues. CDR3 in amino acids: CSAPKRSGARGGNTIYF. For the CDR3, the DNA is TGCAGTGCCCCAAAGAGATCGGGGGCTCGCGGTGGAAACACCATATATTTT.